The rows below give T cell receptor beta chains drawn from one sample of a study of T cell changes during pregnancy in multiple sclerosis. Method: immunoSEQ multiplex PCR; TCRdb's copy keeps in-frame clones and lacks some. The sample carries 45,000 to 55,000 clones, roughly 90% recorded once. Sequenced here: CD4+ T cells from peripheral blood mononuclear cells, sampled after pregnancy. These receptors were taken from a female donor with multiple sclerosis, enrolled in a pregnancy study. Both conserved end residues are part of each CDR3. D genes are given only for firm matches.

v_gene: TRBV7-9
j_gene: TRBJ2-2
d_gene: NA
CDR3aa: CASILPTGELFF
CDR3nt: TGTGCCAGCATCCTACCCACCGGGGAGCTGTTTTTT

v_gene: TRBV28
j_gene: TRBJ1-2
d_gene: NA
CDR3aa: CASSLPGATYGYTF
CDR3nt: TGTGCCAGCAGTTTACCAGGGGCTACCTATGGCTACACCTTC

v_gene: TRBV6-5
j_gene: TRBJ1-1
d_gene: NA
CDR3aa: CASRPSGGGTEAFF
CDR3nt: TGTGCCAGCAGACCTTCCGGGGGTGGCACTGAAGCTTTCTTT

v_gene: TRBV19
j_gene: TRBJ2-4
d_gene: TRBD2
CDR3aa: CASRLAGDIQYF
CDR3nt: TGTGCCAGTAGGCTAGCGGGAGACATTCAGTACTTC

v_gene: TRBV6-6
j_gene: TRBJ2-7
d_gene: TRBD1
CDR3aa: CASRVTQTGREQYF
CDR3nt: TGTGCCAGCAGAGTTACTCAGACAGGGCGCGAGCAGTACTTC

v_gene: TRBV19
j_gene: TRBJ1-4
d_gene: NA
CDR3aa: CASNSQGNFRLFF
CDR3nt: TGTGCCAGTAACAGTCAGGGGAATTTTCGACTGTTTTTT

v_gene: TRBV28
j_gene: TRBJ2-7
d_gene: TRBD2
CDR3aa: CAAGGRPTYEQYF
CDR3nt: TGTGCCGCGGGGGGCAGGCCGACCTACGAGCAGTACTTC

v_gene: TRBV13
j_gene: TRBJ2-7
d_gene: TRBD2
CDR3aa: CASSRTSGRYREQYF
CDR3nt: TGTGCCAGCAGCCGGACTAGCGGGAGATATCGGGAGCAGTACTTC

v_gene: TRBV5-1
j_gene: TRBJ1-5
d_gene: NA
CDR3aa: CASSLYGNQPQHF
CDR3nt: TGCGCCAGCAGCTTGTATGGCAATCAGCCCCAGCATTTT

v_gene: TRBV10-3
j_gene: TRBJ1-3
d_gene: NA
CDR3aa: CAISDQGTGNTIYF
CDR3nt: TGTGCCATCAGTGACCAGGGAACTGGAAACACCATATATTTT

v_gene: TRBV18
j_gene: TRBJ2-5
d_gene: NA
CDR3aa: CASSHGGETQYF
CDR3nt: TGTGCCAGCTCCCACGGGGGAGAGACCCAGTACTTC